This section outlines one T cell receptor (beta chain) sequence together with its context. In its sample, this clone was seen a few times. The target of this receptor is not known. Base qualities were left out, and no much larger clone turns up one base away. These data belong to a study of blood T cell repertoires in COVID-19 (dated by TCRdb to about 2020). With regard to the full study: Samples covering the acute and convalescent phases of COVID-19 were provided by collaborators in the United States, Italy and Spain. Subjects who had been exposed to COVID-19, were actively infected with it, or had recovered from it provided the deeply sampled blood TCRbeta repertoires that made up the dataset. The material from the prospective study consisted of cDNA or gDNA derived from T cells, B-cell-depleted T cells, or PBMCs. The repertoires were made available in a free public database intended to serve as a resource for research on the immune response to SARS-CoV-2. The sample metadata nearly always contained a de-identified subject ID, COVID-19 status, age in years and sex. Samples came from the ongoing ImmuneRACE study (first 160 participants) plus 1,254 subjects from 6 global collaborators. Where HLA class I and class II types were available, the types were taken from metadata supplied by the sample provider, not from assay-based typing.

What the study reported, not specific to this receptor: How much clinical and demographic metadata was included differed by source and by participant, and the metadata was provided uncurated.

TCRbeta CDR3 regions were amplified from genomic DNA using the immunoSEQ Assay, a bias-controlled multiplex PCR. Per the authors' processing: Within the assay, amplification of reference gene primers was used to estimate how many nucleated cells each sample contained. Sequence reads were collapsed and filtered to measure the absolute abundance of every unique TCRbeta CDR3 rearrangement. For each sample, productive Simpson clonality was calculated by taking the square root of Simpson's diversity index across productive rearrangements. TCRdb mirrors the immuneACCESS table, restricted to in-frame sequences. Some clones are absent from its copies; in checked studies, under half trace to an unresolved V gene, and the reason for the others is unknown. V and J calls and clone size are those listed in that table; D and trimming were worked out from the DNA. The table for this sample lists roughly 150,000 clones; approximately 88% of them were counted only once. The ten largest account for roughly 9.5% of the sample.

Collaborating institutions collected whole blood in K2EDTA tubes following their own protocols. For TCRbeta analysis, collaborators shipped samples as frozen whole blood, isolated PBMCs, or DNA extracted from either of those sample types. The CDR3 goes from the cysteine to the phenylalanine over 17 residues. Of the read, only the CDR3 DNA is kept; its 51 bases are in frame from base 1. Trimming accounts for 4 bases at V and 4 bases at J, while the number of junction bases matched to no gene is 13. As encoded in the germline V gene (reference sequence), CDR1 is LGHDT while CDR2 is YNNKEL. The sequence is built from TRBV3-1 (or the pseudogene TRBV3-2) and TRBJ1-2; TRBD1 fits 9 bases in the junction. Sequencing used peripheral blood. This TCR was sampled from a woman of 80 years or more with active or convalescent COVID-19. Here the CDR3 is given as CASSLDQIGQGIYGYTF. The DNA reads as follows: TGTGCCAGCAGCCTGGATCAAATCGGACAGGGGATCTATGGCTACACCTTC.